These 10 T cell receptor beta chains share one sample of origin, sequenced in a study of CD4 T cells in relation to SARS-CoV-2 and coronaviruses. The antigens these receptors bind are not known. The protocol was immunoSEQ multiplex PCR, while the TCRdb copy is restricted to in-frame clones and leaves out a portion. The repertoire consists of more than 25,000 clones, with 75% to 80% occurring once and the leading ten covering more than 20%. Before the COVID-19 pandemic, during about 2010-2018, CD4+ T cells were taken from unexposed donors. After approximately 10 days of culture, CD4+ T cells were isolated. The specimen was CD4+ T cells from PBMCs, cultured in vitro. Receptor source: a human donor in good health.

The V and J genes are TRBV3-1 (or the pseudogene TRBV3-2) and TRBJ2-7; the D call may be TRBD1 or TRBD2 (6 bases each). Germline loops: CDR1 LGHDT, CDR2 YNNKEL (reference sequence). The CDR3 spans 12 residues. Trimming shortened V by 4 bases and J by 6 bases, and 10 bases separated the two germline ends. The CDR3 nucleotides are TGTGCCAGCAGCCTCGGGGGCGGCGAGCAGTACTTC. Its translation: CASSLGGGEQYF.

The V call is TRBV9, the J call TRBJ2-1, with TRBD1 identical over 10 bases. Germline CDR1 is SGDLS and CDR2 is YYNGEE. This CDR3 spans 17 amino acids. After removal of 3 bases from V and 7 bases from J, the junction contained 13 bases not matched to a gene. CDR3 protein: CASSAYSGTGVGNEQFF. DNA for the CDR3: TGTGCCAGCAGCGCCTACTCCGGGACAGGGGTCGGGAATGAGCAGTTCTTC.

The rearrangement uses TRBV6-5 and TRBJ1-5; D perhaps matches TRBD1 (5 bases). V was pared by 6 bases and J by 5 bases, with 14 bases between. CDR1 and CDR2 (germline): MNHEY, SVGAGI. The CDR3 contains 14 residues. The CDR3 reads CASRLGRGDQPQHF. DNA for the CDR3: TGTGCCAGCAGACTCGGGAGGGGCGATCAGCCCCAGCATTTT.

The CDR3 here is CASSQGQTNTEAFF. The DNA for the CDR3 is TGTGCCAGCTCACAGGGACAGACGAACACTGAAGCTTTCTTT. The V call is TRBV18, the J call TRBJ1-1; 7 bases line up with TRBD1. The CDR3 is 14 amino acids. Germline CDR1 is KGHSH and CDR2 is LQKENI. V gave up 4 bases and J gave up 1 base; unmatched junction bases: 3.

This clone turned up a few times. The CDR3 region has the DNA TGTGCCAGCAGTTTAACTAGCAATGAGCAGTTCTTC. Translation: CASSLTSNEQFF. The chain recombines TRBV12-3 or TRBV12-4 with TRBJ2-1; D may be TRBD2 (5 bases). Deletions cut 2 bases from V and 6 bases from J, with 5 bases between. This CDR3 is built from 12 residues.

This chain joins TRBV5-1 and TRBJ2-5, with 12 bases lining up with TRBD2. The CDR3 length is 17 residues. Unmatched junction bases numbered 13, after V lost 6 bases and J lost 4 bases. Per germline, CDR1 SGHRS and CDR2 YFSETQ. The CDR3 spells CASKGGLAGQGGETQYF. The CDR3 nucleotides are TGCGCCAGCAAAGGGGGACTAGCGGGCCAGGGAGGAGAGACCCAGTACTTC.

This clone appeared a single time. This CDR3 reads CASSQGRIESYEQYF. CDR3 coding DNA: TGTGCCAGCAGCCAGGGACGTATTGAAAGCTACGAGCAGTACTTC. The J gene is TRBJ2-7, the V gene TRBV7-9; D tentatively reads TRBD1 or TRBD2 (5 bases each). The germline V gene has CDR1 SEHNR and CDR2 FQNEAQ (reference sequence). CDR3 length: 15 residues. V was trimmed by 5 bases and J by 3 bases, leaving 17 bases between them.

The chain links TRBV6-2 or TRBV6-3 to TRBJ2-7; D is possibly TRBD1 (6 bases). The CDR3 loop spans 14 amino acids. The V gene's germline CDR1 is MNHEY and CDR2 SVGEGT. Trimming took off 2 bases at V and 7 bases at J, with 15 bases between the two ends. CDR3 sequence (DNA): TGTGCCAGCAGTTACGGGGGCCAGGGAAGGGAGCAGTACTTC. Translation: CASSYGGQGREQYF.

The V gene is TRBV30, the J gene TRBJ1-2; unclear D gene. The CDR3 runs 12 residues. The germline V gene has CDR1 GTSNPN and CDR2 SVGIG (reference sequence). V was pared by 5 bases and J by 4 bases, with 11 bases between. CDR3 coding DNA: TGTGCCTGGGCACCGGGCCCCTATGGCTACACCTTC. Residues: CAWAPGPYGYTF.

The rearrangement links TRBV2 to TRBJ1-1, with TRBD1 as a possible D gene (6 bases). This CDR3 has 14 amino acids. Trimming cost V 6 bases and J 1 base, with 12 bases left between them. Germline V gene data show CDR1 as SNHLY and CDR2 as FYNNEI. The CDR3 DNA sequence: TGTGCCAGCAGAAACAGGGTCCGGAACACTGAAGCTTTCTTT. It translates to CASRNRVRNTEAFF.